One and the same sample provided the 15 T cell receptor beta chains below, sequenced in a study of blood T cell repertoires in COVID-19. Assay: immunoSEQ multiplex PCR; the TCRdb copy retains only in-frame clones and omits some. Of some 530,000 clones listed, 80% to 90% are singletons. The specimen sequenced was peripheral blood. The receptors originated from a human donor in a cohort sampled during active COVID-19.

This clone was counted a single time. The CDR3 protein is CASSQNPSTYGYTF. CDR3 sequence (DNA): TGTGCCAGCAGCCAGAACCCCAGTACCTATGGCTACACCTTC. The chain recombines TRBV4-2 with TRBJ1-2; D not resolved. V dropped 3 bases and J dropped 4 bases, with 12 bases sitting between them. This CDR3 comprises 14 residues. Germline V gene data show CDR1 as LGHNA and CDR2 as YNFKEQ.

This clone was counted between two and nine times. The chain couples TRBV23-1 to TRBJ1-5, with D possibly matching TRBD1 (5 bases). TRBV23-1 is an open reading frame, and its role is uncertain. This CDR3 is built from 15 residues. Trimming stripped 6 bases from V and 4 bases from J, with 16 bases between. The CDR3 coding sequence is TGCGCCAGCAGGCAGGGCCTTCAGGAAAATCAGCCCCAGCATTTT. Protein sequence: CASRQGLQENQPQHF.

The rearrangement links TRBV7-2 to TRBJ1-6; D is ambiguous. The CDR3 runs 14 residues. Trimming removed 4 bases from V and 7 bases from J, with 11 bases in between. Germline V CDR1 and CDR2: SGHTA, FQGNSA. CDR3 sequence (DNA): TGTGCCAGCAGCTCTGGGCGGGAGAATTCACCCCTCCACTTT. As protein: CASSSGRENSPLHF.

The chain carries TRBV7-3 and TRBJ2-3; TRBD2 matches 13 bases. This CDR3 is built from 17 residues. Germline loops: CDR1 SGHTA, CDR2 FQGTGA. The V segment lost 4 bases and the J segment 2 bases; nucleotides outside the gene matches: 6. CDR3 sequence (DNA): TGTGCCAGCAGCTCTGGACTAGCGGGAGCCCTCACAGATACGCAGTATTTT. Protein: CASSSGLAGALTDTQYF.

The CDR3 region is CASSLGQGAGNTEAFF. The CDR3 DNA reads as TGTGCCAGCAGCTTGGGACAGGGGGCAGGGAACACTGAAGCTTTCTTT. The V call is TRBV5-6, the J call TRBJ1-1, with TRBD1 matching 10 bases. Germline CDR1 reads SGHDT; CDR2 reads YYEEEE. V shed 0 bases, J shed 1 base, and the junction held 3 bases outside the gene matches. The CDR3 is 16 amino acids.

The chain carries TRBV19 and TRBJ2-5; D unresolved. Germline assignment: CDR1 LNHDA and CDR2 SQIVND (reference sequence). Trimming removed 3 bases from V and 5 bases from J, with 10 bases in between. This CDR3 contains 13 residues. The CDR3 region has the DNA TGTGCCAGTAGTATGGGCCACCTCGAGACCCAGTACTTC. Protein: CASSMGHLETQYF.

This chain uses TRBV10-3 with TRBJ1-2; TRBD1 might be the D (5 bases). The CDR3 loop spans 12 amino acids. Germline CDR1 is ENHRY and CDR2 is SYGVKD. The V and J ends lost 4 bases and 8 bases respectively, with 11 bases between them. CDR3 nucleotides: TGTGCCATCAGTGCCAGGGAAGACGGCTACACCTTC. It is translated as CAISAREDGYTF.

A few counts support this clone. The genes are TRBV25-1 and TRBJ2-2, with D possibly TRBD2 on 6 matching bases. V was trimmed by 6 bases and J by 4 bases, leaving 24 bases between them. The CDR3 loop spans 18 amino acids. Germline CDR1 is MGHDK and CDR2 is SYGVNS. In DNA form, the CDR3 reads TGTGCCAGCAGAGGGGACGGCGGGAAGTCGCTCGGCACCGGGGAGCTGTTTTTT. Translated: CASRGDGGKSLGTGELFF. The complete variable domain, with remaining parts taken from reference TRBV25-1 and TRBJ2-2, reads EADIYQTPRYLVIGTGKKITLECSQTMGHDKMYWYQQDPGMELHLIHYSYGVNSTEKGDLSSESTVSRIRTEHFPLTLESARPSHTSQYLCASRGDGGKSLGTGELFFGEGSRLTVL.

This chain connects TRBV14 to TRBJ2-5; 10 positions match TRBD2. CDR3 length: 15 residues. Losses at the gene ends were 2 bases for V and 2 bases for J; bases not matched to a gene: 2. The V gene's germline CDR1 is SGHDN and CDR2 FVKESK. The CDR3 nucleotides read TGTGCCAGCAGCCAACTACTAGCGGGACAAGAGACCCAGTACTTC. Protein sequence: CASSQLLAGQETQYF.

V usage is TRBV30 and J usage is TRBJ1-5; possible D gene TRBD1, 5 bases. CDR1 and CDR2 (germline): GTSNPN, SVGIG (reference sequence). There are 13 residues in the CDR3. Trimming shortened V by 3 bases and J by 9 bases, and 15 bases separated the two germline ends. CDR3: CAWRNGGDGPQHF. The CDR3 DNA sequence: TGTGCCTGGAGAAACGGAGGGGACGGGCCCCAGCATTTT.

The V gene is TRBV10-3, the J gene TRBJ2-1; D is perhaps TRBD2 (6 bases). The CDR3 spans 15 residues. Per the germline V gene, CDR1 is ENHRY and CDR2 is SYGVKD. V was cut by 5 bases and J by 2 bases, with 13 bases left in between. This CDR3 reads CAISPREITYNEQFF. The CDR3 DNA sequence: TGTGCCATCAGTCCGCGGGAAATCACCTACAATGAGCAGTTCTTC.

The CDR3 region is CASSRGRNTEAFF. The CDR3 DNA follows: TGTGCCAGCAGCCGAGGGCGTAACACTGAAGCTTTCTTT. The V gene is TRBV14, the J gene TRBJ1-1, with D hard to call. V was cut by 4 bases and J by 2 bases, with 8 bases left in between. Germline CDR1 is SGHDN and CDR2 is FVKESK. The CDR3 has 13 residues.

This chain uses TRBV29-1 with TRBJ2-2, with D possibly TRBD1 on 5 matching bases. The V gene lost 7 bases and the J gene lost 1 base, with 10 bases spanning the gap. Germline lookup yields CDR1 SQVTM and CDR2 ANQGSEA. CDR3 size: 13 residues. CDR3 loop: CSAYTGNTGELFF. Here the CDR3 DNA reads TGCAGCGCCTATACAGGGAACACCGGGGAGCTGTTTTTT.

The chain carries TRBV21-1 and TRBJ2-2; TRBD1 reflects the table's D call only, with no check against the DNA. TRBV21-1 is a pseudogene segment. The CDR3 has 21 amino acids. The CDR3 is CASSNRLKQQGARLGTGELFF. The CDR3 bases are TGTGCCAGCAGCAACCGCCTCAAACAACAGGGGGCGCGCCTTGGTACCGGGGAGCTGTTTTTT.

The chain combines TRBV15 with TRBJ1-5; 7 bases align to TRBD1. The CDR3 sequence is 17 residues long. Germline V gene lookup returns CDR1 LNHNV and CDR2 YYDKDF (reference sequence). The V segment lost 3 bases and the J segment 4 bases; nucleotides outside the gene matches: 12. DNA for the CDR3: TGTGCCACCAGCAGGAAAAGGAGAGCAGGGGGGAATCAGCCCCAGCATTTT. Its translation: CATSRKRRAGGNQPQHF.